Listed here are 7 T cell receptor beta chains from one sample, sequenced in a study of blood T cell repertoires in COVID-19. Data came from immunoSEQ multiplex PCR; TCRdb stores just in-frame clones and leaves some out. Of about 200,000 clones listed, approximately 78% were seen once; the top ten hold under 11%. Sequences were obtained from peripheral blood. The receptors were sampled from a woman at least 80 years old with acute or convalescent COVID-19.

The J gene is TRBJ1-3, the V gene TRBV9; 7 bases map to TRBD1. This CDR3 has 15 residues. Unmatched junction bases numbered 2, after V lost 2 bases and J lost 0 bases. Germline values: CDR1 SGDLS, CDR2 YYNGEE. The DNA for the CDR3 is TGTGCCAGCAGCGTGGGGACAGCCTCTGGAAACACCATATATTTT. It specifies CASSVGTASGNTIYF. The full variable domain, completed using reference TRBV9 and TRBJ1-3, is DSGVTQTPKHLITATGQRVTLRCSPRSGDLSVYWYQQSLDQGLQFLIQYYNGEERAKGNILERFSAQQFPDLHSELNLSSLELGDSALYFCASSVGTASGNTIYFGEGSWLTVV.

The chain employs TRBV5-1 and TRBJ1-5; 7 nucleotides align to TRBD1. The CDR3 length is 15 residues. Losses at the gene ends were 3 bases for V and 2 bases for J; bases not matched to a gene: 5. Germline CDR1 is SGHRS and CDR2 is YFSETQ. The CDR3 sequence: CASSSDTGGNQPQHF. The CDR3 DNA sequence: TGCGCCAGCAGCTCCGACACAGGGGGCAATCAGCCCCAGCATTTT.

The chain couples TRBV4-2 to TRBJ2-7; tentatively, D is TRBD2 (7 bases). The V gene lost 0 bases and the J gene lost 3 bases, with 15 bases spanning the gap. Germline CDR1 reads LGHNA; CDR2 reads YNFKEQ. There are 16 residues in the CDR3. The CDR3 spells CASSQERGGGHYEQYF. CDR3 nucleotides: TGTGCCAGCAGCCAAGAGCGGGGCGGGGGACACTACGAGCAGTACTTC.

The rearrangement uses TRBV9 and TRBJ1-6; D not resolved. This CDR3 contains 15 residues. Trimming shortened V by 0 bases and J by 10 bases, and 14 bases separated the two germline ends. Per germline, CDR1 SGDLS and CDR2 YYNGEE. The CDR3 sequence: CASSVVGDPYSPLHF. The CDR3 DNA is TGTGCCAGCAGCGTAGTTGGTGATCCCTACTCACCCCTCCACTTT.

The chain uses TRBV6-2 or TRBV6-3 and TRBJ1-1; TRBD1 matches 7 bases. The CDR3 contains 14 residues. V was clipped by 3 bases and J by 2 bases; unmatched bases: 3. Germline V gives CDR1 MNHEY, CDR2 SVGEGT. The CDR3 protein is CASSYGQANTEAFF. In DNA, the CDR3 is TGTGCCAGCAGTTATGGACAGGCTAACACTGAAGCTTTCTTT.

The CDR3 DNA reads TGCGCCAGCAGCCAACCGGGGACAGGGACTTACGAGCAGTACTTC. Protein: CASSQPGTGTYEQYF. The genes are TRBV5-1 and TRBJ2-7; TRBD1 aligns across 9 bases. CDR1 and CDR2 from the germline V gene are SGHRS and YFSETQ. Trimming took 4 bases from V and 4 from J; bases not matched to a gene: 9. The length of the CDR3 is 15 residues.

The J gene is TRBJ1-5, the V gene TRBV24-1, with D possibly being TRBD1 (5 bases). The length of the CDR3 is 16 residues. Germline CDR1 KGHDR, CDR2 SFDVKD. The V end was cut by 4 bases, the J end by 0 bases, with 12 bases between. This CDR3 is CATSESGRRSNQPQHF. As DNA, the CDR3 is TGTGCCACCAGTGAGTCAGGGCGTCGTAGCAATCAGCCCCAGCATTTT.